These 30 T cell receptor beta chains originate from one sample sequenced in a study of T cell responses to AZD1222 COVID-19 vaccine. Sequencing was performed with immunoSEQ multiplex PCR; in TCRdb, only in-frame clones are kept and a portion is missing. Here the sample spans about 130,000 clones, 85% to 95% being singletons. The sample in question was peripheral blood, obtained on day 0 of AZD1222 vaccination. These receptors came from an adult in good health.

This clone was seen once. The chain is built from TRBV6-5 and TRBJ1-1, with TRBD1 identical over 7 bases. Germline V lookup: CDR1 MNHEY, CDR2 SVGAGI. CDR3 length equals 15 residues. Trimming at V came to 8 bases and at J to 6 bases, leaving 15 bases not matched to a gene. The CDR3 loop is CASSLHRGAGAEAFF. Written as DNA, the CDR3 is TGTGCCAGCTCTCTTCACAGGGGAGCTGGAGCTGAAGCTTTCTTT.

The chain is built from TRBV28 and TRBJ2-7, with D perhaps matching TRBD2 (6 bases). The length of the CDR3 is 15 residues. Germline CDR1 reads MDHEN; CDR2 reads SYDVKM. Trimming removed 4 bases at V and 6 bases at J, with 19 bases between. The CDR3 DNA is TGTGCCAGCAGTTCGCCGGGGATCGCAGCGGGCGAGCAGTACTTC. Amino acid sequence: CASSSPGIAAGEQYF.

J is TRBJ1-1 and V is TRBV18; 7 positions agree with TRBD1. CDR3 length: 15 amino acids. The J segment lost 8 bases and the V segment lost 1 base, leaving 10 bases of the junction unmatched. Looked up from germline, CDR1 is KGHSH and CDR2 is LQKENI. The CDR3: CASSPQRDSLMEAFF. The CDR3, as DNA: TGTGCCAGCTCACCACAGAGGGACAGCCTCATGGAAGCTTTCTTT.

The chain employs TRBV19 and TRBJ2-2; D gene uncertain. The V gene lost 2 bases and the J gene lost 4 bases, with 5 bases spanning the gap. The germline CDR1 and CDR2 sequences are LNHDA and SQIVND (reference sequence). The CDR3 runs to 13 residues. In DNA form, the CDR3 reads TGTGCCAGTAGTATATTAGGCACCGGGGAGCTGTTTTTT. This gives the protein CASSILGTGELFF.

The rearrangement uses TRBV4-1 and TRBJ1-6; D not resolved. CDR3 length: 15 amino acids. Germline V gene lookup returns CDR1 MGHRA and CDR2 YSYEKL. V was cut by 0 bases and J by 1 base, with 4 bases left in between. CDR3 bases: TGCGCCAGCAGCCAAGACGGGTCCTATAATTCACCCCTCCACTTT. It is translated as CASSQDGSYNSPLHF.

V is TRBV5-4 and J is TRBJ2-7; either TRBD1 or TRBD2 may supply D (6 bases each). The V end was cut by 2 bases, the J end by 0 bases, with 12 bases between. Germline lookup yields CDR1 SGHNT and CDR2 YYREEE (reference sequence). The CDR3 loop spans 15 amino acids. CDR3 nucleotides: TGTGCCAGCAGCTTTATGGGGGGCCTCTCCTACGAGCAGTACTTC. It is translated as CASSFMGGLSYEQYF. Drawing the rest from reference TRBV5-4 and TRBJ2-7, the complete variable domain is ETGVTQSPTHLIKTRGQQVTLRCSSQSGHNTVSWYQQALGQGPQFIFQYYREEENGRGNFPPRFSGLQFPNYSSELNVNALELDDSALYLCASSFMGGLSYEQYFGPGTRLTVT.

The chain combines TRBV19 with TRBJ2-7; D may match TRBD1 or TRBD2 (5 bases each). Germline V gene sequence: CDR1 LNHDA, CDR2 SQIVND (reference sequence). The V gene lost 1 base and the J gene lost 0 bases, with 10 bases spanning the gap. The CDR3 extends over 15 amino acids. The CDR3 here is CASSIGGTTSYEQYF. The CDR3 coding sequence is TGTGCCAGTAGTATAGGAGGGACCACCTCCTACGAGCAGTACTTC.

The rearrangement joins TRBV6-5 to TRBJ2-6; maybe TRBD2 (5 bases). V was trimmed by 8 bases and J by 0 bases, leaving 5 bases between them. This CDR3 is 13 amino acids long. Germline V lookup: CDR1 MNHEY, CDR2 SVGAGI. CDR3 sequence: CASGLSGANVLTF. Here the CDR3 DNA reads TGTGCCAGCGGACTCTCTGGGGCCAACGTCCTGACTTTC.

The chain recombines TRBV30 with TRBJ2-5; D ambiguous. The V end was cut by 1 base, the J end by 0 bases, with 9 bases between. The V gene's germline CDR1 is GTSNPN and CDR2 SVGIG (reference sequence). The CDR3 has 14 residues. The CDR3 here is CAWSASMYQETQYF. The DNA of the CDR3 is TGTGCCTGGAGTGCGTCGATGTACCAAGAGACCCAGTACTTC.

The V call is TRBV5-1, the J call TRBJ2-5, with D possibly matching TRBD1 (5 bases). Trimming took 0 bases from V and 1 from J, leaving 7 bases between them. Per germline, CDR1 SGHRS and CDR2 YFSETQ. CDR3 size: 14 residues. CDR3 DNA: TGCGCCAGCAGCTTGGGGGGCAGCCAAGAGACCCAGTACTTC. This codes for CASSLGGSQETQYF.

The CDR3 region has the DNA TGTGCCAGCAGCTTGGGTACGACTAGCGGGAGTATAATAAATGAGCAGTTCTTC. Protein sequence: CASSLGTTSGSIINEQFF. This chain links TRBV11-3 with TRBJ2-1, with TRBD2 matching over 12 bases. From germline, CDR1 is SGHNT and CDR2 YENEEA. The CDR3 is made up of 18 amino acids. The V segment lost 3 bases and the J segment 7 bases; nucleotides outside the gene matches: 13.

The count of this clone is one. CDR3: CASSEGIGVGGYTF. In nucleotides, the CDR3 is TGTGCCAGCAGTGAGGGAATAGGGGTTGGTGGCTACACCTTC. The chain employs TRBV6-1 and TRBJ1-2; D is perhaps TRBD1 (5 bases). V lost 3 bases and J lost 7, with 15 bases in between. The CDR3 is made up of 14 amino acids. From germline, CDR1 is MNHNS and CDR2 SASEGT.

The J gene is TRBJ2-5, the V gene TRBV5-3; D is tentatively TRBD1 or TRBD2 (6 bases each). TRBV5-3 is reported as an ORF; its role is uncertain. The CDR3 is made up of 16 amino acids. V shed 1 base and J shed 5 bases, with 18 bases lying between them. CDR3 sequence: CARSLPPWLGGETQYF. The CDR3 nucleotides are TGTGCCAGAAGCTTGCCGCCCTGGTTGGGGGGCGAGACCCAGTACTTC.

The rearrangement joins TRBV18 to TRBJ2-1; 8 positions agree with TRBD1. Germline CDR1 KGHSH, CDR2 LQKENI. The V gene end was trimmed by 6 bases and the J gene end by 9 bases; junction bases not matched to a gene: 16. CDR3 length: 16 residues. This chain's CDR3 is CASSGSAQGAVGEQFF. In DNA, the CDR3 is TGTGCCAGCTCCGGGTCCGCGCAGGGGGCCGTGGGTGAGCAGTTCTTC.

CDR3 region: CASSEASAGWYNEQFF. The CDR3 DNA is TGTGCCAGCAGTGAAGCTAGCGCGGGATGGTACAATGAGCAGTTCTTC. The rearrangement joins TRBV2 to TRBJ2-1; TRBD2 might be the D (6 bases). The germline V gene has CDR1 SNHLY and CDR2 FYNNEI. The CDR3 consists of 16 residues. Between the trimmed V and J ends, which lost 0 bases and 4 bases, there was a span of 13 bases.

The J gene is TRBJ2-2, the V gene TRBV19; no definite D call. The CDR3 runs to 11 residues. Germline V lookup: CDR1 LNHDA, CDR2 SQIVND (reference sequence). V lost 2 bases and J lost 13, with 8 bases in between. The CDR3 DNA reads TGTGCCAGTAGTATACCCCCGAGGCTGTTTTTT. Protein product: CASSIPPRLFF.

This clone is a singleton in its sample. The chain carries TRBV6-5 and TRBJ2-5, with 8 bases that match TRBD1. Trimming removed 7 bases from V and 4 bases from J; junction bases left unmatched: 8. The length of the CDR3 is 14 residues. Germline CDR1 reads MNHEY; CDR2 reads SVGAGI. The chain's CDR3 is CASTQNRGTETQYF. DNA of the CDR3: TGTGCCAGCACCCAGAACAGGGGGACAGAGACCCAGTACTTC.

V and J are TRBV5-1 and TRBJ2-5; no clear D gene. V lost 2 bases and J lost 5, with 10 bases in between. Germline lookup yields CDR1 SGHRS and CDR2 YFSETQ. The CDR3 totals 13 residues. The CDR3 loop reads CASSFNPRETQYF. The CDR3 nucleotides read TGCGCCAGCAGCTTTAACCCGCGGGAGACCCAGTACTTC.

This clone was seen more than once but under ten times. The V and J genes are TRBV2 and TRBJ1-5; D is unclear. The CDR3 is made up of 13 amino acids. With 5 bases removed from V and 1 base from J, the gap between germline ends came to 6 bases. Germline CDR1 SNHLY, CDR2 FYNNEI. CDR3 coding DNA: TGTGCCAGCAGTCCCGGGAGCAATCAGCCCCAGCATTTT. Translating it yields CASSPGSNQPQHF.

The V call is TRBV7-2, the J call TRBJ1-2, with 8 bases aligning to TRBD1. The junction had 4 bases not matched to a gene; V was cut back by 1 base and J by 3 bases. This CDR3 has 15 residues. Germline-derived CDR1 and CDR2 are SGHTA and FQGNSA. CDR3 in DNA: TGTGCCAGCAGCTTAGTTGGACAGGGCGACTATGGCTACACCTTC. It is translated as CASSLVGQGDYGYTF.

The chain couples TRBV5-1 to TRBJ2-5; perhaps TRBD1 as D (5 bases). CDR1 is SGHRS and CDR2 is YFSETQ in the germline V gene. V was clipped by 0 bases and J by 7 bases, with 13 bases between them. The CDR3 is 14 residues long. CDR3 DNA sequence: TGCGCCAGCAGCTTGGGACAGCCGAGAGGGACCCAGTACTTC. Encoded protein: CASSLGQPRGTQYF.

This chain links TRBV18 with TRBJ2-2; D gene unclear. CDR1 is KGHSH and CDR2 is LQKENI in the germline V gene. Trimming took off 2 bases at V and 3 bases at J, with 1 base between the two ends. The CDR3 has 12 residues. Written as DNA, the CDR3 is TGTGCCAGCTCACCAGACACCGGGGAGCTGTTTTTT. As protein: CASSPDTGELFF.

In its sample, this clone was seen once. The CDR3 coding sequence is TGTGCCAGCAGCCTCGGGACAGGGGTGACAGATACGCAGTATTTT. Translated, it gives CASSLGTGVTDTQYF. V and J are TRBV5-5 and TRBJ2-3; 10 nucleotides line up with TRBD1. The V and J ends lost 4 bases and 3 bases, in that order; junction bases with no gene match: 5. Germline V CDR1 and CDR2: SGHKS, YYEKEE (reference sequence). The CDR3 contains 15 residues. The full variable domain, completed using reference TRBV5-5 and TRBJ2-3, is DAGVTQSPTHLIKTRGQQVTLRCSPISGHKSVSWYQQVLGQGPQFIFQYYEKEERGRGNFPDRFSARQFPNYSSELNVNALLLGDSALYLCASSLGTGVTDTQYFGPGTRLTVL.

The genes are TRBV5-1 and TRBJ2-7; TRBD1 agrees at 11 bases. CDR3 length: 16 amino acids. The germline V gene has CDR1 SGHRS and CDR2 YFSETQ. Unmatched junction bases numbered 6, after V lost 0 bases and J lost 4 bases. The CDR3 coding sequence is TGCGCCAGCAGCTTGGGGACAGGGGGCCCTTTGTACGAGCAGTACTTC. Translation: CASSLGTGGPLYEQYF.

The chain carries TRBV19 and TRBJ1-5, with a possible D match to TRBD1 (6 bases). The germline CDR1 and CDR2 sequences are LNHDA and SQIVND (reference sequence). V dropped 3 bases and J dropped 3 bases, with 12 bases sitting between them. This CDR3 contains 15 residues. CDR3 sequence (DNA): TGTGCCAGTAGTATGGGGGACATCATCAATCAGCCCCAGCATTTT. As protein: CASSMGDIINQPQHF.

CDR3 sequence: CASSLDTDVQYF. CDR3 nucleotide sequence: TGTGCCAGCAGCTTAGACACGGACGTTCAGTACTTC. V gene TRBV11-2 combines with J gene TRBJ2-4; D ambiguous. The CDR3 spans 12 residues. With 0 bases removed from V and 11 bases from J, the gap between germline ends came to 8 bases. CDR1 and CDR2 from the germline V gene are SGHAT and FQNNGV.

The V and J genes are TRBV28 and TRBJ1-1, with TRBD1 as a possible D gene (6 bases). The CDR3 runs to 14 residues. V lost 6 bases to trimming and J lost 1 base, with 12 bases between them. In germline, CDR1 is MDHEN, CDR2 SYDVKM. As DNA, the CDR3 is TGTGCCAGCAGCCCGGACAGCACGAACACTGAAGCTTTCTTT. Encoded protein: CASSPDSTNTEAFF.

The chain combines TRBV3-1 (or the pseudogene TRBV3-2) with TRBJ1-2, with D possibly matching TRBD1 (5 bases). Germline CDR1 and CDR2: LGHDT and YNNKEL (reference sequence). This CDR3 has 15 amino acids. Trimming removed 1 base from V and 4 bases from J, with 13 bases in between. CDR3: CASSQGRQPFYGYTF. CDR3 nucleotide sequence: TGTGCCAGCAGCCAAGGGCGACAGCCCTTCTATGGCTACACCTTC.

This chain uses TRBV30 with TRBJ2-7, with TRBD2 matching 8 bases. This CDR3 has 14 residues. CDR1 is GTSNPN and CDR2 is SVGIG in the germline V gene (reference sequence). J was trimmed by 6 bases and V by 2 bases; bases with no gene match: 9. CDR3 sequence (DNA): TGTGCCTGGAGTAGGCGGGAGGCCCTCTTCGAGCAGTACTTC. It codes for CAWSRREALFEQYF.

This sequence joins TRBV3-1 (or the pseudogene TRBV3-2) and TRBJ2-2, with TRBD1 as a possible D gene (5 bases). This CDR3 spans 14 amino acids. Germline V gene sequence: CDR1 LGHDT, CDR2 YNNKEL (reference sequence). Trimming pared 0 bases from V and 5 bases from J, leaving 7 bases between. The CDR3 reads CASSQETVTGELFF. DNA of the CDR3: TGTGCCAGCAGCCAAGAGACAGTAACCGGGGAGCTGTTTTTT.